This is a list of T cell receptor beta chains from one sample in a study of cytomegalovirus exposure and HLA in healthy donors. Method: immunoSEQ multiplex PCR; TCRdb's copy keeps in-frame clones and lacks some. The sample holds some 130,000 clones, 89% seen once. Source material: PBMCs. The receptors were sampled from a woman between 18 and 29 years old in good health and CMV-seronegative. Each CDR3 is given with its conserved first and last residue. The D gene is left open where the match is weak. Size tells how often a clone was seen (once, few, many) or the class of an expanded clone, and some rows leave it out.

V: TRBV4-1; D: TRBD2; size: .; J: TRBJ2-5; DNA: TGCGCCAGCAGCTCTCCGGGGCTAGCGGCTTTCAACGCGACCCAGTACTTC; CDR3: CASSSPGLAAFNATQYF
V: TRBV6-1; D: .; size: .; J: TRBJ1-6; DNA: TGTGCCAGTCCAGGGAATCGTTATAATTCACCCCTCCACTTT; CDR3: CASPGNRYNSPLHF
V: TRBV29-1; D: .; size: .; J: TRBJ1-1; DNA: TGCAGCGTTCGAGGCAGGGCCTCTCCCCTTGAAGCTTTCTTT; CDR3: CSVRGRASPLEAFF
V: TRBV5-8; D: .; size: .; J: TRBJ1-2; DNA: TGTGCCAGCAGCTCGGACAGACCTTATGGCTACACCTTC; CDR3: CASSSDRPYGYTF
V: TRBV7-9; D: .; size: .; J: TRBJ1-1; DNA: TGTGCCAGCAGCTTTCAGGTTATTAGCACTGAAGCTTTCTTT; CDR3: CASSFQVISTEAFF
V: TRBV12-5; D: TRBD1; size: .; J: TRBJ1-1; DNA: TGTGCTAGTGGTCAATCAGGGGGCACTGAAGCTTTCTTT; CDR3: CASGQSGGTEAFF
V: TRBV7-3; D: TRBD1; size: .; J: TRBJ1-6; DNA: TGTGCCAGCAGTCGGGGGACAGAGAATTCACCCCTCCACTTT; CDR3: CASSRGTENSPLHF
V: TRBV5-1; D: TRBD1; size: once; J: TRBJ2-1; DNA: TGCGCCAGCAGCTTCGGACAGGGGGCCTACAATGAGCAGTTCTTC; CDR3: CASSFGQGAYNEQFF
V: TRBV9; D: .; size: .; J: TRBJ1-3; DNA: TGTGCCAGCAGCGTAACCGGGGTCTCTGGAAACACCATATATTTT; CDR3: CASSVTGVSGNTIYF
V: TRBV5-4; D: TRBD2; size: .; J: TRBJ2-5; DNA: TGTGCCAGCAGCATGAGCCCACTAGCGGGGGGAGAGACCCAGTACTTC; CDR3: CASSMSPLAGGETQYF
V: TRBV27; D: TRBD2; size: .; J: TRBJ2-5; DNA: TGTGCCAGCAGTTTTGGGACTAGCGGTGGGCGAGAGACCCAGTACTTC; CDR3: CASSFGTSGGRETQYF
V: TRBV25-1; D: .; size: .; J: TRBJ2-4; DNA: TGTGCCAGCATATACCCCAGGGTTTGGAAAAACATTCAGTACTTC; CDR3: CASIYPRVWKNIQYF
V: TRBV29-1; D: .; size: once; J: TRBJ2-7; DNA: TGCAGCGTTGTGGGGGGCTACGAGCAGTACTTC; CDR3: CSVVGGYEQYF
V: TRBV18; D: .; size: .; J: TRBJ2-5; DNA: TGTGCCAGCTCACCACTGGCAACCGGGGGCCAAGAGACCCAGTACTTC; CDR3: CASSPLATGGQETQYF
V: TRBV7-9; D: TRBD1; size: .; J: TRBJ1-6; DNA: TGTGCCAGCAGCCTCCTACAGGGGTTTGGGAATTCACCCCTCCACTTT; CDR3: CASSLLQGFGNSPLHF
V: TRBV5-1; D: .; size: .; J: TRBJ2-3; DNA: TGCGCCAGCAGCTACTCGACAGGTACAGATACGCAGTATTTT; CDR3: CASSYSTGTDTQYF
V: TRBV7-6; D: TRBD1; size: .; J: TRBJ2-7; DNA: TGTGCCAGCAGCCCAGGGGACAGACTCTACGAGCAGTACTTC; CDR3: CASSPGDRLYEQYF
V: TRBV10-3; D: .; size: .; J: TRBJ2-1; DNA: TGTGCCATCGGCGACTTGGCGAACTACAATGAGCAGTTCTTC; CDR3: CAIGDLANYNEQFF
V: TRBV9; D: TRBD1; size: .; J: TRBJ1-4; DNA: TGTGCCAGCAGCCCTCACAGGGGAAGTAATGAAAAACTGTTTTTT; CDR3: CASSPHRGSNEKLFF
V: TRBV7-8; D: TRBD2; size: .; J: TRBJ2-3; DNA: TGTGCCAGCAGCTTGCCACCGGGACTAGTATCTCTGTCGGTTACGCAGTATTTT; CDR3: CASSLPPGLVSLSVTQYF
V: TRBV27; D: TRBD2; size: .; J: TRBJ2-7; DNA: TGTGCCAGCAGTTTGTTAGCGGGGGGCCGCACCTACGAGCAGTACTTC; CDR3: CASSLLAGGRTYEQYF
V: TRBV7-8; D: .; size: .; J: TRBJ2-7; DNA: TGTGCCAGCAGCTTAGTAGATATCTACGAGCAGTACTTC; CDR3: CASSLVDIYEQYF
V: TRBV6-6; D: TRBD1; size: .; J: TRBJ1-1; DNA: TGTGCCAGCAGGGGGACAGGGGCCAATGAAGCTTTCTTT; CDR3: CASRGTGANEAFF
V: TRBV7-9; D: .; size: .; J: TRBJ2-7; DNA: TGTGCCAGCAGCCAGGAGGTGATTTCCTACGAGCAGTACTTC; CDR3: CASSQEVISYEQYF
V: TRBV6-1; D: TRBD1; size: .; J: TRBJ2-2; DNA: TGTGCCAGCAGTGTAGGAAGGGGGCCCGACACCGGGGAGCTGTTTTTT; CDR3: CASSVGRGPDTGELFF
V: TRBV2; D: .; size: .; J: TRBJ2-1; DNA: TGTGCCAGCAGTGAAGCGCGGGCTAGCAGGAATGAGCAGTTCTTC; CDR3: CASSEARASRNEQFF
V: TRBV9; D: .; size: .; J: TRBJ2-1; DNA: TGTGCCAGCAGCGAGAGACAGGCCAATGAGCAGTTCTTC; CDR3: CASSERQANEQFF
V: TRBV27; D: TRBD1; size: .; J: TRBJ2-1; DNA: TGTGCCAGCAGCCATGACAGGGAATACAATGAGCAGTTCTTC; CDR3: CASSHDREYNEQFF
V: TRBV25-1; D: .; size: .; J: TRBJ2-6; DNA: TGTGCCAGCACCTCGGGGTCTGGGGCCAACGTCCTGACTTTC; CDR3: CASTSGSGANVLTF
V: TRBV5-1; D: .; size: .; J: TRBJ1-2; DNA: TGCGCCAGCAGCCGACAAGGATTGGACTATGGCTACACCTTC; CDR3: CASSRQGLDYGYTF
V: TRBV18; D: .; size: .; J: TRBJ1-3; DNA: TGTGCCAGCTCACTTTACAGAGACTCTGGAAACACCATATATTTT; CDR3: CASSLYRDSGNTIYF